In this sample, the clone carrying this T cell receptor (beta chain) turned up many times. Its target is not known. The source of the sample is a study of neurological immune-mediated disorders. Overall study context: About 90% of the roughly 34 multiple sclerosis patients had relapsing-remitting disease; 3 had secondary progressive.

Findings and limits, study-wide: In HTLV-1-associated myelopathy, TCR clonal expansion was greatest, and in multiple sclerosis it was least, below healthy controls. The expanded clones of different subjects shared no CDR3 amino acid sequences (suggesting private repertoires in all groups). Clinical features showed no association with the multiple sclerosis repertoire cluster, and MRI features showed none either.

Via MiXCR, TCRdb re-called the 5' RACE reads, giving one row per CDR3 protein. The table records roughly 89,000 distinct CDR3 sequences, just over 2.5% of them present only once. The CDR3 contains 15 residues. The ends lost 6 bases at V and 1 base at J; junction bases unmatched: 8. Sequencing input: PBMCs. The TCR sequence derives from a woman under 40 with multiple sclerosis. The genes are TRBV12-3 or TRBV12-4 and TRBJ1-1, with 7 positions matching TRBD1. For the CDR3, the DNA is TGTGCCAGCAGCTACAACCGGGACAGGAACACTGAAGCTTTCTTT. This sequence encodes CASSYNRDRNTEAFF.